Each of the 13 T cell receptor beta chains below was sequenced from the same sample in a study of T cells in localized non-small cell lung cancer. The repertoire was sequenced with immunoSEQ multiplex PCR; TCRdb's copy has only in-frame clones and lacks some. The table records about 31,000 clones, 90% to 95% of them present only once. The input for sequencing was peripheral blood, taken before any cancer treatment. The receptors were gathered from a woman between 35 and 70 years old with stage I lung adenocarcinoma.

Sample share makes this clone medium-sized (0.01 to 0.1%). CDR3 loop: CASSSRTEYNGYTF. In DNA form, the CDR3 reads TGTGCCAGCAGCTCTAGGACAGAGTACAATGGCTACACCTTC. V usage is TRBV7-9 and J usage is TRBJ1-2, with a weak D call TRBD1 (6 bases). The length of the CDR3 is 14 residues. Germline lookup yields CDR1 SEHNR and CDR2 FQNEAQ (reference sequence). Trimming shortened V by 4 bases and J by 6 bases, and 15 bases separated the two germline ends.

The chain carries TRBV7-2 and TRBJ1-2, with a tentative D call TRBD1 (6 bases). Trimming took off 5 bases at V and 8 bases at J, with 15 bases between the two ends. Germline CDR1 SGHTA, CDR2 FQGNSA. CDR3 length: 13 amino acids. Here the CDR3 reads CASSPATGLGYTF. The CDR3 DNA reads as TGTGCCAGCAGCCCCGCTACAGGGTTGGGCTACACCTTC.

This clone was observed a single time. The rearrangement uses TRBV6-1 and TRBJ1-2; D is ambiguous. This CDR3 comprises 14 residues. CDR1 MNHNS and CDR2 SASEGT come from the germline V gene. Trimming stripped 2 bases from V and 4 bases from J, with 11 bases between. DNA for the CDR3: TGTGCCAGCAGTGAAATAGACGTGGGCTATGGCTACACCTTC. Translating gives CASSEIDVGYGYTF.

The V call is TRBV2, the J call TRBJ1-1; D might be TRBD1 (5 bases). The germline gives CDR1 SNHLY, CDR2 FYNNEI. CDR3 length: 13 amino acids. Trimming shortened V by 6 bases and J by 1 base, and 9 bases separated the two germline ends. This chain's CDR3 is CASSRESNTEAFF. DNA for the CDR3: TGTGCCAGCAGCAGGGAGTCGAACACTGAAGCTTTCTTT.

The chain couples TRBV4-3 to TRBJ1-1; 10 bases align to TRBD1. Germline trimming cut 0 bases from V and 11 bases from J; bases unmatched to any gene: 9. The CDR3 consists of 15 residues. CDR1 is LGHNA and CDR2 is YSLEER in the germline V gene. The DNA of the CDR3 is TGCGCCAGCAGCCAAGACGCGGGACAGGGGATCGGCGCTTTCTTT. Its translation is CASSQDAGQGIGAFF.

This clone was observed once. The chain joins TRBV6-1 to TRBJ2-7, with D uncertain. The CDR3 extends over 14 amino acids. Trimming pared 0 bases from V and 2 bases from J, leaving 8 bases between. Germline CDR1 reads MNHNS; CDR2 reads SASEGT. The CDR3 protein is CASSEAWRTYEQYF. In DNA form, the CDR3 reads TGTGCCAGCAGTGAAGCATGGCGGACCTACGAGCAGTACTTC.

The chain carries TRBV6-1 and TRBJ1-4; possibly TRBD1 for D (6 bases). V was shortened by 0 bases and J by 8 bases, with 13 bases between the two germline ends. The CDR3 is 15 amino acids. Germline loops: CDR1 MNHNS, CDR2 SASEGT. The CDR3 DNA follows: TGTGCCAGCAGTGAAGCCCGGGGGCGGGGAGAAAAACTGTTTTTT. This codes for CASSEARGRGEKLFF.

The rearrangement uses TRBV7-2 and TRBJ2-3, with 12 bases that match TRBD2. The CDR3 is 19 amino acids. Germline V gives CDR1 SGHTA, CDR2 FQGNSA. After removal of 1 base from V and 4 bases from J, the junction contained 12 bases not matched to a gene. This CDR3 is CASSLVVGLAGGPADTQYF. The CDR3 DNA sequence: TGTGCCAGCAGCTTAGTCGTAGGGCTAGCGGGGGGGCCAGCAGATACGCAGTATTTT. Full variable domain (outside the CDR3, taken from reference TRBV7-2 and TRBJ2-3): GAGVSQSPSNKVTEKGKDVELRCDPISGHTALYWYRQSLGQGLEFLIYFQGNSAPDKSGLPSDRFSAERTGGSVSTLTIQRTQQEDSAVYLCASSLVVGLAGGPADTQYFGPGTRLTVL.

This chain connects TRBV18 to TRBJ1-5, with TRBD1 identical over 7 bases. The CDR3 has 15 amino acids. CDR1 is KGHSH and CDR2 is LQKENI in the germline V gene. With 5 bases clipped from V and 4 bases from J, the junction kept 8 bases outside the gene matches. CDR3 bases: TGTGCCAGCTCAACCACAGGGGATCGGAATCAGCCCCAGCATTTT. Its protein is CASSTTGDRNQPQHF.

V is TRBV7-2 and J is TRBJ2-5; 10 bases fit TRBD2. The CDR3 consists of 16 residues. From germline, CDR1 is SGHTA and CDR2 FQGNSA. The ends lost 5 bases at V and 1 base at J; junction bases unmatched: 7. The CDR3 DNA is TGTGCCAGCAGCGTACGGACTAGCGGACTCCAAGAGACCCAGTACTTC. It yields the protein CASSVRTSGLQETQYF. The full variable domain, rest sourced from reference TRBV7-2 and TRBJ2-5, is GAGVSQSPSNKVTEKGKDVELRCDPISGHTALYWYRQSLGQGLEFLIYFQGNSAPDKSGLPSDRFSAERTGGSVSTLTIQRTQQEDSAVYLCASSVRTSGLQETQYFGPGTRLLVL.

This clone has just one count. The rearrangement uses TRBV10-1 and TRBJ2-1, with no clear D. CDR3 size: 12 residues. V lost 6 bases, J lost 9 bases, and 12 bases lay in between. Germline V CDR1 and CDR2: WNHNN, SYGVQD (reference sequence). CDR3 coding DNA: TGCGCCAGCAGACGGGTAGGTGGTGAGCAGTTCTTC. This translates into CASRRVGGEQFF.

Turning to this clone: The same CDR3 is also encoded by other DNA sequences in this sample. This chain uses TRBV11-3 with TRBJ1-4, with a possible D match to TRBD1 (5 bases). Between the trimmed V and J ends, which lost 4 bases and 3 bases, there was a span of 9 bases. The CDR3 runs 14 residues. Germline V gene lookup returns CDR1 SGHNT and CDR2 YENEEA. CDR3 region: CASSCGGANEKLFF. The CDR3 nucleotides are TGTGCCAGCAGCTGCGGGGGAGCTAATGAAAAACTGTTTTTT. Using reference TRBV11-3 and TRBJ1-4 for the parts outside the CDR3, the full variable domain is EAGVVQSPRYKIIEKKQPVAFWCNPISGHNTLYWYLQNLGQGPELLIRYENEEAVDDSQLPKDRFSAERLKGVDSTLKIQPAELGDSAVYLCASSCGGANEKLFFGSGTQLSVL.

V and J are TRBV5-1 and TRBJ2-1; D unclear. This CDR3 has 11 amino acids. The V gene's germline CDR1 is SGHRS and CDR2 YFSETQ. V lost 2 bases, J lost 4 bases, and 1 base lay in between. The CDR3 DNA is TGCGCCAGCAGCTTATACAATGAGCAGTTCTTC. It encodes CASSLYNEQFF.